This TCR beta chain was documented in a study of response to subunit inactivated influenza vaccine. Whole-study findings and limits: Few additional T cells are recruited per seasonal influenza vaccination, authors suggested.

About this clonotype: Its antigen is as yet unknown.

This CDR3 has 19 amino acids. Germline V CDR1 and CDR2: LGHNA, YSLEER. Germline trimming cut 3 bases from V and 3 bases from J; bases unmatched to any gene: 9. TCRdb fed the RT-PCR reads into MiXCR, producing one record per CDR3 protein. Seen here are about 570,000 distinct CDR3 sequences, about an eighth observed once, and the top ten hold 10%. The sample consisted of PBMCs from blood, taken on the day of vaccination. The chain carries TRBV4-3 and TRBJ2-3, with 16 bases matching TRBD2. This TCR derives from a middle-aged man who received an inactivated influenza vaccine. CDR3: CASSQIGTSGRAWTDTQYF. The CDR3, as DNA: TGCGCCAGCAGCCAGATAGGGACTAGCGGGAGGGCATGGACAGATACGCAGTATTTT.